The clone carrying this TCR beta chain was counted many times. The antigen is undetermined. The data stem from a study of T cells in Graves' hyperthyroidism and ophthalmopathy. Orbital computed tomography, thyroid ultrasound, serum thyroxine and TRAb, and clinical symptoms together informed the diagnoses. Study-wide results and limits: Most thyroid clonotypes expanded above 0.001 were also detected in blood.

From RNA transcripts, TCR beta CDR3 regions were amplified. The TCR CDR3 was amplified in a first-round RT-PCR using the HTBI primer set. One entry per CDR3 protein, called by TCRdb with MiXCR from the multiplex PCR reads. The table shows around 620,000 distinct CDR3 sequences, with 12% to 15% occurring only once. The source material was blood. The TCR sequence derives from a young woman with Graves' ophthalmopathy.

The CDR3 DNA reads as TGTGCCAGCAGCTTAGAGGCTACGGGCTACAATGAGCAGTTCTTC. It codes for CASSLEATGYNEQFF. The V call is TRBV7-2, the J call TRBJ2-1; D is unresolved. Germline lookup yields CDR1 SGHTA and CDR2 FQGNSA. CDR3 length: 15 residues. Trimming took off 1 base at V and 3 bases at J, with 10 bases between the two ends.